The source of this T cell receptor beta chain is a study of blood T cell repertoires in COVID-19. For the study at large: Acute and convalescent COVID-19 specimens originated in the United States, Italy and Spain. Nucleic acid was either cDNA or gDNA, and it came from T cells, B-cell-depleted T cells, or PBMCs.

This clone has just a few counts. The same CDR3 is also encoded by other DNA sequences in this sample. Trimming took 2 bases from V and 0 from J, leaving 8 bases between them. CDR1 and CDR2 (germline): MNHEY, SVGAGI. The CDR3 is made up of 14 amino acids. Original handling: Reference gene primer amplification gave estimated nucleated cell counts. TCRdb keeps only in-frame clones here, not all; method: immunoSEQ multiplex PCR. V, J and clone size are those of that table, while D and trimming were read from the DNA. The sample includes about 85,000 clones, 80% to 85% of them seen just once. This sequence was found in a man aged 55-75 years with acute or convalescent COVID-19. Sequencing was performed on peripheral blood. The rearrangement links TRBV6-5 to TRBJ2-7, with TRBD2 as a possible D gene (7 bases). The CDR3 reads CASSYGGASYEQYF. As DNA, the CDR3 is TGTGCCAGCAGTTACGGGGGGGCCTCCTACGAGCAGTACTTC.